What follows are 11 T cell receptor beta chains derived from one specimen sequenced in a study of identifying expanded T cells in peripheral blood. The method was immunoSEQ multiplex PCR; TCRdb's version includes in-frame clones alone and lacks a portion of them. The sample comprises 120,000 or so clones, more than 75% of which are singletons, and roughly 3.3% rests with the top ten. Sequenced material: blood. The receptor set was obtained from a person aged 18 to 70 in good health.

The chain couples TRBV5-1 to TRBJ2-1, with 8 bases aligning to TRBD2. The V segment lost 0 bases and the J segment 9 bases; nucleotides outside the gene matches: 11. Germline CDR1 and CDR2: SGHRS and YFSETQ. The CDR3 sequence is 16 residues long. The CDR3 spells CASSLAVGAGGSEQFF. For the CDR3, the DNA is TGCGCCAGCAGCTTGGCGGTAGGGGCGGGGGGATCTGAGCAGTTCTTC.

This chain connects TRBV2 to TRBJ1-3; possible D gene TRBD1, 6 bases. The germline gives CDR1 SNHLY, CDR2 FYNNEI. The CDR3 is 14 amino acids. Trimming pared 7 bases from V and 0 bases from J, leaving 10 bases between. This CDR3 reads CASTRGVSGNTIYF. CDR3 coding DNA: TGTGCCAGCACCAGGGGTGTCTCTGGAAACACCATATATTTT.

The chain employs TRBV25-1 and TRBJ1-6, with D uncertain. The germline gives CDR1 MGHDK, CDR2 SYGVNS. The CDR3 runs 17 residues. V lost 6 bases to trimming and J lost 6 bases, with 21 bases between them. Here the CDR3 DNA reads TGTGCCAGCAGGACTTCAGAGTACCTCGAGTCTAATTCACCCCTCCACTTT. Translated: CASRTSEYLESNSPLHF. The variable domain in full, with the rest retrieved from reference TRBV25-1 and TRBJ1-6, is EADIYQTPRYLVIGTGKKITLECSQTMGHDKMYWYQQDPGMELHLIHYSYGVNSTEKGDLSSESTVSRIRTEHFPLTLESARPSHTSQYLCASRTSEYLESNSPLHFGNGTRLTVT.

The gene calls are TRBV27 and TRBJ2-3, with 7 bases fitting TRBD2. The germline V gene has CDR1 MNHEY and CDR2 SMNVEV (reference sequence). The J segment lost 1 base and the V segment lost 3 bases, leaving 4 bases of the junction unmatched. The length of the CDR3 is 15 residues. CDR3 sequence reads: CASSFGGRGTDTQYF. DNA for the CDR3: TGTGCCAGCAGTTTTGGAGGGAGGGGCACAGATACGCAGTATTTT.

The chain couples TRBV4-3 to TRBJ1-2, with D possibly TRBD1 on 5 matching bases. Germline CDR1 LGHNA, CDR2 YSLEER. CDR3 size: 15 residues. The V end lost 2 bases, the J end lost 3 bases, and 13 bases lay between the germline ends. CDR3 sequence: CASSQYTGTDYGYTF. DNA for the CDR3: TGCGCCAGCAGCCAATACACCGGGACGGACTATGGCTACACCTTC.

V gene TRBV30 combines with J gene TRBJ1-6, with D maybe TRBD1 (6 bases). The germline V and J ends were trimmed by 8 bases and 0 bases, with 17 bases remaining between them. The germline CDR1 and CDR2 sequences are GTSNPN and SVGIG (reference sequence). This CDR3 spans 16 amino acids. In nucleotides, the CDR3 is TGTGCCCGGGACGAGGGGGGGAACTCCTATAATTCACCCCTCCACTTT. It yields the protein CARDEGGNSYNSPLHF.

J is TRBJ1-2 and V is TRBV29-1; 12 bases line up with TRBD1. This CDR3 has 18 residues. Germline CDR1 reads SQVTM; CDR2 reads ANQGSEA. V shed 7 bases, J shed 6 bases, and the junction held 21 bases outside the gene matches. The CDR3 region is CSADGTLGDRGLRDGYTF. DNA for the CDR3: TGCAGCGCCGACGGGACTTTGGGGGACAGGGGGCTACGTGATGGCTACACCTTC.

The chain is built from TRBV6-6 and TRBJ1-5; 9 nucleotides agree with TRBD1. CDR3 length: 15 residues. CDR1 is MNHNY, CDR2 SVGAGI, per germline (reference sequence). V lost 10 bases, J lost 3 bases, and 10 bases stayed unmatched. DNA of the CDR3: TGTGCCACCAGCCGGGACAGGGCCTTCAATCAGCCCCAGCATTTT. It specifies CATSRDRAFNQPQHF.

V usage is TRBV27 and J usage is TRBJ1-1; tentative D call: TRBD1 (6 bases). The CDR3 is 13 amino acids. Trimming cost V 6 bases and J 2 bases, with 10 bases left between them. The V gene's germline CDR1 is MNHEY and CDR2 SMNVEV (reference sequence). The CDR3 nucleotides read TGTGCCAGCAGGCGGGACACTAACACTGAAGCTTTCTTT. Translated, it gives CASRRDTNTEAFF.

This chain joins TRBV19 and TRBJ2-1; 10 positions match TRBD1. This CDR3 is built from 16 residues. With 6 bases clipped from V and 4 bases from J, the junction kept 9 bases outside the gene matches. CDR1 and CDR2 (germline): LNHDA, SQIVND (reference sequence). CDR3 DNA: TGTGCCAGTAGACCACTGGACAGGGGGGAGTACAATGAGCAGTTCTTC. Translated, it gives CASRPLDRGEYNEQFF.

CDR3 sequence reads: CASMTSYSNQPQHF. DNA of the CDR3: TGTGCCAGCATGACATCCTATAGCAATCAGCCCCAGCATTTT. The chain has TRBV6-1 and TRBJ1-5; D uncertain. Trimming removed 7 bases at V and 0 bases at J, with 10 bases between. The CDR3 runs 14 residues. CDR1 is MNHNS and CDR2 is SASEGT in the germline V gene.